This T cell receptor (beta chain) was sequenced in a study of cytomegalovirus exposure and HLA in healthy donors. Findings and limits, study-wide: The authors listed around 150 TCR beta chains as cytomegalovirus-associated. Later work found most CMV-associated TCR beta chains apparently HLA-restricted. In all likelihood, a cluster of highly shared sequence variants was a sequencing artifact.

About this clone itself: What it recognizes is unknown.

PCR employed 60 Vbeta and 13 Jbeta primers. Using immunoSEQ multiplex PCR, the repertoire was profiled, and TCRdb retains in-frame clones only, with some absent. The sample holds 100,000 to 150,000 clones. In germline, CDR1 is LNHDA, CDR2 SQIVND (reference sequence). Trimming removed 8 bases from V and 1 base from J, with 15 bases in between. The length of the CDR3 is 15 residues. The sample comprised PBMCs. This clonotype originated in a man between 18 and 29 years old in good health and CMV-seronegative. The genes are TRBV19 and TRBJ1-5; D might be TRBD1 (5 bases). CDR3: CASSSSAGSNQPQHF. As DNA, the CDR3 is TGTGCCAGTTCCAGTTCGGCAGGGAGCAATCAGCCCCAGCATTTT.